A single sample is the source of the 7 T cell receptor beta chains below, sequenced in a study of cytomegalovirus exposure and HLA in healthy donors. In the PCR, 60 Vbeta and 13 Jbeta primers were used. The assay was immunoSEQ multiplex PCR, and TCRdb's table has in-frame clones only and misses some. The table has roughly 80,000 clones, around three quarters seen once. The sequencing input was PBMCs. These receptors were obtained from a man aged 40-49 years in good health and CMV-seronegative.

As for this clone: Other nucleotide sequences from this sample produce the same CDR3. This chain uses TRBV4-2 with TRBJ2-3, with TRBD2 matching 12 bases. V lost 3 bases, J lost 8 bases, and 9 bases stayed unmatched. CDR3 length: 16 amino acids. Germline loops: CDR1 LGHNA, CDR2 YNFKEQ. The CDR3 DNA sequence: TGTGCCAGCAGCCAGGATAAGACTAGCGGGGGAGGTACGCAGTATTTT. Protein: CASSQDKTSGGGTQYF.

The chain combines TRBV4-3 with TRBJ2-1, with 7 bases fitting TRBD2. Germline V gives CDR1 LGHNA, CDR2 YSLEER. V trimming: 0 bases; J trimming: 2 bases; junction bases outside the gene matches: 4. The CDR3 is 16 residues long. The CDR3 here is CASSQEASGAYNEQFF. CDR3 DNA: TGCGCCAGCAGCCAAGAAGCCAGCGGGGCCTACAATGAGCAGTTCTTC.

The chain uses TRBV5-4 and TRBJ2-1; 11 positions match TRBD2. From germline, CDR1 is SGHNT and CDR2 YYREEE (reference sequence). V shed 5 bases and J 15 bases; nucleotides not matched to a gene: 13. The CDR3 length is 14 residues. CDR3 in DNA: TGTGCCAGCAGGCTAGCGGGGGGCCACCAGCGGACGTTCTTC. It codes for CASRLAGGHQRTFF. Full variable domain (rest looked up from reference TRBV5-4 and TRBJ2-1): ETGVTQSPTHLIKTRGQQVTLRCSSQSGHNTVSWYQQALGQGPQFIFQYYREEENGRGNFPPRFSGLQFPNYSSELNVNALELDDSALYLCASRLAGGHQRTFFGPGTRLTVL.

This chain connects TRBV7-3 to TRBJ2-7, with D maybe TRBD2 (5 bases). This CDR3 contains 15 residues. Germline CDR1 SGHTA, CDR2 FQGTGA. Trimming removed 2 bases from V and 1 base from J, with 12 bases in between. The CDR3 is CASSLLGGPSYEQYF. The CDR3 DNA reads TGTGCCAGCAGCTTATTAGGAGGACCATCCTACGAGCAGTACTTC.

The chain has TRBV7-2 and TRBJ1-2; no firm D call. The germline CDR1 and CDR2 sequences are SGHTA and FQGNSA. The length of the CDR3 is 14 residues. V dropped 1 base and J dropped 1 base, with 7 bases sitting between them. The DNA of the CDR3 is TGTGCCAGCAGCTTAGTGGAGAATAACTATGGCTACACCTTC. Its protein product is CASSLVENNYGYTF.

Note on this clone: Other DNA sequences in the sample encode the same CDR3. The chain is built from TRBV19 and TRBJ1-6, with D possibly matching TRBD1 (6 bases). V was pared by 7 bases and J by 10 bases, with 17 bases between. The CDR3 sequence is 14 residues long. Germline V CDR1 and CDR2: LNHDA, SQIVND (reference sequence). The CDR3 region is CASTVTGRESPLHF. The CDR3 DNA reads TGTGCCAGTACCGTAACAGGGAGGGAATCACCCCTCCACTTT.

The genes are TRBV19 and TRBJ2-1; D may be TRBD1 (5 bases). CDR1 and CDR2 from the germline V gene are LNHDA and SQIVND (reference sequence). Trimming shortened V by 6 bases and J by 9 bases, and 21 bases separated the two germline ends. The CDR3 consists of 15 residues. CDR3 nucleotide sequence: TGTGCCAGTAGGACCCGGGCAGGGTCCCCACTTGAGCAGTTCTTC. Translating gives CASRTRAGSPLEQFF.